One T cell receptor beta chain is described in this entry. Its antigen is as yet unknown. Time point in this sample: baseline, week 1 (first vaccination visit). Treatment in this sample: pre-vaccination baseline after standard-of-care therapy. This specimen belongs to a study of a mutant IDH1 vaccine in newly diagnosed glioma. Study in general: Males made up about 62% and females about 40% of treated patients, whose mean age was roughly 40 years. Before enrollment, patients got radiotherapy alone, temozolomide alone, or mostly the combination. Study conclusions and caveats: Overall, about 92% of patients had vaccine-induced immune responses.

Germline lookup yields CDR1 SGDLS and CDR2 YYNGEE. This CDR3 is built from 14 residues. J gave up 3 bases and V 0 bases, and 3 bases lay outside the gene matches. The data were produced by immunoSEQ multiplex PCR, yet TCRdb's version contains in-frame clones alone and is incomplete. This table holds about 54,000 clones, about 82% found once. This receptor was taken from a young man with glioma. The chain recombines TRBV9 with TRBJ2-7, with 7 nucleotides matching TRBD2. The sample in question was PBMCs, obtained from a glioma patient treated with radiotherapy, temozolomide or both. The CDR3 nucleotides are TGTGCCAGCAGCGTAGCTAGCGGTGACTACGAGCAGTACTTC. It encodes CASSVASGDYEQYF. The full variable domain, in which reference TRBV9 and TRBJ2-7 provide the parts outside the CDR3, is DSGVTQTPKHLITATGQRVTLRCSPRSGDLSVYWYQQSLDQGLQFLIQYYNGEERAKGNILERFSAQQFPDLHSELNLSSLELGDSALYFCASSVASGDYEQYFGPGTRLTVT.